A single sample gave rise to the 4 T cell receptor beta chains below, sequenced in a study of T cells in Graves' hyperthyroidism and ophthalmopathy. Amplification targeted TCR beta CDR3 regions from RNA transcripts. TCR CDR3 underwent first-round RT-PCR with the HTBI primer set. TCRdb ran MiXCR on the multiplex PCR reads and lists one entry per CDR3 protein. The sample includes around 540,000 distinct CDR3 sequences, around 42% of them seen just once. The sample taken for sequencing was peripheral blood or thyroid tissue (not recorded which). All receptors derive from a woman aged 18-35 years with Graves' hyperthyroidism.

V gene TRBV7-2 combines with J gene TRBJ2-5, with 11 bases aligning to TRBD2. The germline V gene has CDR1 SGHTA and CDR2 FQGNSA. The J segment lost 5 bases and the V segment lost 0 bases, leaving 8 bases of the junction unmatched. The CDR3 runs 17 residues. The DNA for the CDR3 is TGTGCCAGCAGCTTAGCCCGTTTAGCGGGGGGGGGGGAGACCCAGTACTTC. This gives the protein CASSLARLAGGGETQYF.

This clonotype was recorded a few times. The chain employs TRBV7-9 and TRBJ2-7; D perhaps matches TRBD1 (5 bases). Per the germline V gene, CDR1 is SEHNR and CDR2 is FQNEAQ (reference sequence). V dropped 2 bases and J dropped 0 bases, with 8 bases sitting between them. The CDR3 is 14 amino acids. The CDR3 sequence is CASSLFDSSYEQYF. CDR3 nucleotides: TGTGCCAGCAGCTTATTCGACAGCTCCTACGAGCAGTACTTC. Using reference TRBV7-9 and TRBJ2-7 for the parts outside the CDR3, the full variable domain is DTGVSQNPRHKITKRGQNVTFRCDPISEHNRLYWYRQTLGQGPEFLTYFQNEAQLEKSRLLSDRFSAERPKGSFSTLEIQRTEQGDSAMYLCASSLFDSSYEQYFGPGTRLTVT.

This chain links TRBV10-3 with TRBJ2-5; D call uncertain. The CDR3 has 16 amino acids. V gave up 3 bases and J gave up 2 bases, with 16 bases separating them. Germline lookup yields CDR1 ENHRY and CDR2 SYGVKD. The CDR3 coding sequence is TGTGCCATCAGTGATAGCCCCCTAGTCCCACAAGAGACCCAGTACTTC. Its translation: CAISDSPLVPQETQYF.

The chain carries TRBV10-1 and TRBJ2-2, with 14 bases aligning to TRBD2. In germline, CDR1 is WNHNN, CDR2 SYGVQD (reference sequence). The V gene end was trimmed by 7 bases and the J gene end by 6 bases; junction bases not matched to a gene: 13. CDR3 length equals 18 residues. The CDR3 region is CASIRTGTSGRGAGELFF. The CDR3 DNA is TGCGCCAGCATTCGAACCGGGACTAGCGGGAGAGGAGCCGGGGAGCTGTTTTTT.